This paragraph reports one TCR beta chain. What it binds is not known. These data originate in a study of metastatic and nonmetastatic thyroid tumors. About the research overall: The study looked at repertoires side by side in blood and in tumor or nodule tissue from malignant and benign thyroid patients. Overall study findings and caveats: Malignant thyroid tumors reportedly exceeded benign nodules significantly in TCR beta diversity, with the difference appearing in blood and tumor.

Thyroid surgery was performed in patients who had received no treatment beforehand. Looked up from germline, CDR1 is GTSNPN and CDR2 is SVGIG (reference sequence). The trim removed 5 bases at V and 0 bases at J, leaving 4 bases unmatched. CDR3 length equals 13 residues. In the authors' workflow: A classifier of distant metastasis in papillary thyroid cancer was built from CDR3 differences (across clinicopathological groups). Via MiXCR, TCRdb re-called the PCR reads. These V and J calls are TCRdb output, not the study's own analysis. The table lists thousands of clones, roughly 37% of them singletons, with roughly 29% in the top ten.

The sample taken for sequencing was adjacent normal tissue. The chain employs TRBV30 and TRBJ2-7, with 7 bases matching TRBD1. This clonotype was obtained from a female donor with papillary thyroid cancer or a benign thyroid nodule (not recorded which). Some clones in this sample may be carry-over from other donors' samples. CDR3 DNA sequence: TGTGCCTGGGCGACAGGGACCTCCTACGAGCAGTACTTC. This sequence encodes CAWATGTSYEQYF.